These T cell receptor beta chains were read from a single sample in a study of blood T cell repertoires in COVID-19. The table came from immunoSEQ multiplex PCR; TCRdb's copy has only in-frame clones and leaves some out. The sample lists roughly 180,000 clones; 60% to 85% were seen once. What was sequenced was peripheral blood. These receptors were collected from a man aged 55 to 70 with active or convalescent COVID-19. Both conserved end residues are part of each CDR3. Each record gives: V gene, D gene, clone size, J gene, CDR3 DNA, CDR3 protein. D genes are given only for firm matches. Rows give clone size only sometimes, using once, few, many, or a class for an expanded clone.

TRBV28	.	once	TRBJ2-7	TGTGCCAGCTTGTCCTCTACCATCTACGAGCAGTACTTC	CASLSSTIYEQYF
TRBV15	.	.	TRBJ2-5	TGTGCCACCAGCATAGGACAGCCTCAAGAGACCCAGTACTTC	CATSIGQPQETQYF
TRBV6-5	TRBD1	once	TRBJ1-6	TGTGCCAACCGGGACAGAGAGCCCAATTCACCCCTCCACTTT	CANRDREPNSPLHF
TRBV5-1	TRBD2	.	TRBJ2-3	TGCGCCAGCAGCCCGGGGAGGGGACGGTGGGCAGATACGCAGTATTTT	CASSPGRGRWADTQYF
TRBV7-2	.	.	TRBJ2-1	TGTGCCAGCAGCCAGGAGGGGAATGAGCAGTTCTTC	CASSQEGNEQFF
TRBV27	TRBD2	many	TRBJ2-1	TGTGCCAGCAGTTACCGGGCGGGAGGATACAATGAGCAGTTCTTC	CASSYRAGGYNEQFF
TRBV21-1	.	once	TRBJ1-2	TGTGCCAGCAGGGGAGCAAATGGCTACACCTTC	CASRGANGYTF
TRBV9	.	.	TRBJ2-1	TGTGCCAGCAGCGTGGATGCGGGGACCTACAATGAGCAGTTCTTC	CASSVDAGTYNEQFF
TRBV7-2	.	.	TRBJ1-6	TGTGCCAGCACCCAAAGAATCGATGACAGCCATTTATATAATTCACCCCTCCACTTT	CASTQRIDDSHLYNSPLHF
TRBV5-5	.	.	TRBJ1-6	TGTGCCAGCAGCTCCCAGGGGCTGTCCAATTCACCCCTCCACTTT	CASSSQGLSNSPLHF
TRBV7-8	TRBD2	.	TRBJ2-3	TGTGCCAGCAGCTGGGGACTAGCGGATCCTAGCACAGATACGCAGTATTTT	CASSWGLADPSTDTQYF
TRBV28	TRBD1	.	TRBJ2-2	TGTGCCAGCAGTTCCCCTCAGACAGGGCGAGGGCGCACCGGGGAGCTGTTTTTT	CASSSPQTGRGRTGELFF
TRBV10-3	TRBD1	.	TRBJ2-1	TGTGCCATCAGTGGACAGGGGGTGGATGAGCAGTTCTTC	CAISGQGVDEQFF
TRBV19	.	.	TRBJ2-3	TGTGCCAGTAGTGGCTCTAGCACAGATACGCAGTATTTT	CASSGSSTDTQYF
TRBV6-5	.	.	TRBJ2-2	TGTGCCAGCATCGGGTGGAGTAGTCGCACCGGGGAGCTGTTTTTT	CASIGWSSRTGELFF
TRBV7-2	TRBD1	few	TRBJ1-2	TGTGCCAGCAGCTCCCCGGGACAGAGGAGTTCTAACTATGGCTACACCTTC	CASSSPGQRSSNYGYTF
TRBV3-1/TRBV3-2	.	.	TRBJ1-2	TGTGCCAGCAGCCCCTTGAACTCACAGAACTATGGCTACACCTTC	CASSPLNSQNYGYTF
TRBV5-6	TRBD1	.	TRBJ2-2	TGTGCCAGCAGCTGGGGACAGCGAACCGGGGAGCTGTTTTTT	CASSWGQRTGELFF
TRBV9	TRBD1	.	TRBJ1-2	TGTGCCAGCAGCTTGGGACAGGGGGTCTATGGCTACACCTTC	CASSLGQGVYGYTF
TRBV19	.	.	TRBJ2-1	TGTGCCAGTAGTGTCAGACAGGTCAATGAGCAGTTCTTC	CASSVRQVNEQFF
TRBV4-2	TRBD2	.	TRBJ2-2	TGTGCCAGCAGCCCATCAGGGACTAGCGGGCAGTACACCGGGGAGCTGTTTTTT	CASSPSGTSGQYTGELFF
TRBV5-4	.	once	TRBJ2-3	TGTGCCAGCAGCTTACAACGGGGAAACACAGATACGCAGTATTTT	CASSLQRGNTDTQYF
TRBV2	.	.	TRBJ2-7	TGTGCCAGCACGGTCGGCTCCTACGAGCAGTACTTC	CASTVGSYEQYF
TRBV15	.	.	TRBJ1-2	TGTGCCACCAGCGTGGGCCCAGGCGCTAACTATGGCTACACCTTC	CATSVGPGANYGYTF
TRBV3-1/TRBV3-2	.	.	TRBJ1-2	TGTGCCAGCAGCCAAACCCGGGGGGGGACTGGCTACACCTTC	CASSQTRGGTGYTF
TRBV28	TRBD2	.	TRBJ2-7	TGTGCCAGCAGTTTGGGCGGGAGGGCGTCCTACGAGCAGTACTTC	CASSLGGRASYEQYF
TRBV6-5	TRBD2	.	TRBJ2-7	TGTGCCAGCAGTTACACTAGCGGGAGTGGCTACGAGCAGTACTTC	CASSYTSGSGYEQYF
TRBV7-3	.	.	TRBJ2-2	TGTGCCAGCAGCCCTAGGGGGTTCAACACCGGGGAGCTGTTTTTT	CASSPRGFNTGELFF
TRBV3-1/TRBV3-2	TRBD2	.	TRBJ2-5	TGTGCCAGCAGCCAAGGTCTAGCGGGAGCTCAAGAGACCCAGTACTTC	CASSQGLAGAQETQYF
TRBV18	.	.	TRBJ1-5	TGTGCCAGCTCGCAGGACAGACATCAGCCCCAGCATTTT	CASSQDRHQPQHF
TRBV7-9	.	.	TRBJ1-4	TGTGCCAGCAGCTTACAGGGTCTCCATGAAAAACTGTTTTTT	CASSLQGLHEKLFF
TRBV28	TRBD2	.	TRBJ2-4	TGTGCCAGCAGCCTAATCGGACTAGTCGAGAGCATTCAGTACTTC	CASSLIGLVESIQYF
TRBV12-3/TRBV12-4	TRBD1	.	TRBJ2-7	TGTGCCAGCAGGGGACAGGGAACCTACGAGCAGTACTTC	CASRGQGTYEQYF
TRBV24-1	TRBD2	.	TRBJ2-5	TGTGCCACCAGGACGACTAGCGGGGGGGGAGAGACCCAGTACTTC	CATRTTSGGGETQYF
TRBV28	.	.	TRBJ2-5	TGTGCCAGCAGTTTAAGCCTAGCTACAGGGGAGACCCAGTACTTC	CASSLSLATGETQYF
TRBV19	.	.	TRBJ2-7	TGTGCCAGTAGTATATCCCTAGGGGCCTACGAGCAGTACTTC	CASSISLGAYEQYF
TRBV24-1	TRBD1	few	TRBJ2-7	TGTGCCACCAGTGACCCTAGGACAGGGGGTGAGCAGTACTTC	CATSDPRTGGEQYF
TRBV6-6	TRBD2	once	TRBJ2-2	TGTGCCAGCAGTCCCCCGGGACTAGGGGGTTCCGGGGAGCTGTTTTTT	CASSPPGLGGSGELFF
TRBV2	TRBD1	.	TRBJ1-1	TGTGCCAGCAGGAACAGGGGAGTGAACACTGAAGCTTTCTTT	CASRNRGVNTEAFF
TRBV29-1	.	.	TRBJ1-2	TGCAGCGTTCAGGGGTATGGCTACACCTTC	CSVQGYGYTF
TRBV4-3	.	.	TRBJ2-1	TGCGCCAGCAGCCAAGTGGGGACTGTCTACAATGAGCAGTTCTTC	CASSQVGTVYNEQFF
TRBV6-7	.	once	TRBJ1-4	TGTGCCAGAGATCCGGACAACACAACTAATGAAAAACTGTTTTTT	CARDPDNTTNEKLFF
TRBV3-1/TRBV3-2	.	once	TRBJ1-2	TGTGCCAGCAGCCAAGCACGGGGGGCTAACTATGGCTACACCTTC	CASSQARGANYGYTF